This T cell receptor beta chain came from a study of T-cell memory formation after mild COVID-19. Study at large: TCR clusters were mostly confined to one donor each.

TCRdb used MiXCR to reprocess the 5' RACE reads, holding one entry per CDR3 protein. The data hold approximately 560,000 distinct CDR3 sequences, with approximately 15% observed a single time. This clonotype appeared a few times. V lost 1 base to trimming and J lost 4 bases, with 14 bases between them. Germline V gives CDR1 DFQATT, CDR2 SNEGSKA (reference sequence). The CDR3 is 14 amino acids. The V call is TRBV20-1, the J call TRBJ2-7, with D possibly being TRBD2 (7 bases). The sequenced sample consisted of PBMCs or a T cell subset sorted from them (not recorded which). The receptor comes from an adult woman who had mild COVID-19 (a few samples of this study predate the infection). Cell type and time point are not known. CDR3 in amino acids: CSARAGGGRYEQYF. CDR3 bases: TGCAGTGCTAGAGCTGGCGGGGGCAGGTACGAGCAGTACTTC.